This T cell receptor beta chain was documented in a study of a mutant IDH1 vaccine in newly diagnosed glioma. Study summary: Those enrolled had earlier been treated with radiotherapy, temozolomide, or both, mostly both. The timing of visit V12 was week 35, and that of visit V13 was week 47.

The table lists this clone with a count of one. Its cognate antigen is unknown. The data were produced by immunoSEQ multiplex PCR, yet TCRdb's version contains in-frame clones alone and is incomplete. The data hold around 50,000 clones, with under 90% observed a single time. Time point here: week 35, safety follow-up. In every dose of vaccine, 300 ug of mutant IDH1 20-mer peptide was given alongside topical imiquimod. At weeks 1, 3, 5, 7, 11, 15, 19 and 23, patients received a vaccination, eight in all. Those who donated had recent WHO grade 3 or 4 IDH1-mutant, ATRX-lost astrocytomas. There are 12 residues in the CDR3. The germline V gene encodes CDR1 SGHNT and CDR2 YYREEE (reference sequence). The ends were cut back, 4 bases at V and 5 bases at J, with 9 bases in the middle.

The sequence was obtained from a woman aged 18-29 years with glioma. Sequencing used PBMCs, obtained from a glioma patient whose treatment included an IDH1 peptide vaccine. This sequence joins TRBV5-4 and TRBJ2-5; D uncertain. CDR3: CASSPARETQYF. The CDR3 DNA reads as TGTGCCAGCAGCCCGGCCCGGGAGACCCAGTACTTC.